The 9 T cell receptor beta chains below all came from one sample that was sequenced in a study of blood T cell repertoires in COVID-19 (dated by TCRdb to about 2020). Receptor libraries were prepared by the immunoSEQ multiplex PCR assay. TCRdb mirrors the immuneACCESS table, restricted to in-frame sequences. Some clones are absent from its copies; in checked studies, under half trace to an unresolved V gene, and the reason for the others is unknown. Across this sample there are around 160,000 clones, with 75% to 85% seen only once. Of the sample, roughly 3.4% is held by the ten largest clones. The sequenced sample consisted of PBMCs or T cells enriched from blood (not recorded which). Receptor source: a woman aged 55-75 years who had recovered from COVID-19.

The chain links TRBV6-1 to TRBJ2-5; 11 bases line up with TRBD2. V was pared by 2 bases and J by 5 bases, with 7 bases of the junction left unmatched. In germline, CDR1 is MNHNS, CDR2 SASEGT. This CDR3 is built from 16 residues. The CDR3 here is CASSENLAGGAETQYF. The DNA of the CDR3 is TGTGCCAGCAGTGAAAATCTAGCGGGGGGTGCGGAGACCCAGTACTTC.

The CDR3 spells CASSVGQGGNYGYTF. In DNA, the CDR3 is TGTGCCAGCAGCGTAGGACAGGGGGGTAACTATGGCTACACCTTC. V gene TRBV9 combines with J gene TRBJ1-2, with 9 bases fitting TRBD1. From germline, CDR1 is SGDLS and CDR2 YYNGEE. After removal of 0 bases from V and 1 base from J, the junction contained 1 base not matched to a gene. This CDR3 region has 15 residues. The full variable domain, in which reference TRBV9 and TRBJ1-2 provide the parts outside the CDR3, is DSGVTQTPKHLITATGQRVTLRCSPRSGDLSVYWYQQSLDQGLQFLIQYYNGEERAKGNILERFSAQQFPDLHSELNLSSLELGDSALYFCASSVGQGGNYGYTFGSGTRLTVV.

This sequence joins TRBV5-1 and TRBJ1-1; D gene uncertain. The CDR3 extends over 15 amino acids. V was cut by 2 bases and J by 1 base, with 12 bases left in between. Germline V gives CDR1 SGHRS, CDR2 YFSETQ. In nucleotides, the CDR3 is TGCGCCAGCAGCTTCTCAAAGGGAGAGAACACTGAAGCTTTCTTT. Residues: CASSFSKGENTEAFF.

V gene TRBV5-1 combines with J gene TRBJ2-3; D gene ambiguous. From germline, CDR1 is SGHRS and CDR2 YFSETQ. With 0 bases removed from V and 1 base from J, the gap between germline ends came to 3 bases. This CDR3 is 13 amino acids long. CDR3 region: CASSLAGTDTQYF. CDR3 nucleotide sequence: TGCGCCAGCAGCTTGGCCGGCACAGATACGCAGTATTTT.

The chain couples TRBV19 to TRBJ1-2; TRBD1 might be the D (5 bases). V dropped 3 bases and J dropped 4 bases, with 18 bases sitting between them. Per the germline V gene, CDR1 is LNHDA and CDR2 is SQIVND (reference sequence). CDR3 length: 16 residues. CDR3 sequence (DNA): TGTGCCAGTAGTATTGACACCGGGACTGCGGGCTATGGCTACACCTTC. The encoded protein is CASSIDTGTAGYGYTF.

V gene TRBV30 combines with J gene TRBJ2-7; a weak D match, TRBD1 (5 bases). In germline, CDR1 is GTSNPN, CDR2 SVGIG (reference sequence). Trimming took off 4 bases at V and 0 bases at J, with 10 bases between the two ends. CDR3 length equals 13 residues. CDR3 nucleotide sequence: TGTGCCTGGAACCCAGGGTACTCCTACGAGCAGTACTTC. Amino acids: CAWNPGYSYEQYF.

About this clone: The same CDR3 is also encoded by other DNA sequences in this sample. V gene TRBV3-1 (or the pseudogene TRBV3-2) combines with J gene TRBJ1-2; D not certain. From germline, CDR1 is LGHDT and CDR2 YNNKEL (reference sequence). This CDR3 spans 11 amino acids. V lost 4 bases and J 8 bases, leaving 8 bases between the germline ends. CDR3 amino acids: CASSRGGGYTF. The CDR3 region has the DNA TGTGCCAGCAGCCGAGGCGGAGGCTACACCTTC.

This clone is a singleton in its sample. The genes are TRBV29-1 and TRBJ1-1; possible D gene TRBD1, 5 bases. V lost 6 bases and J 5 bases, leaving 16 bases between the germline ends. The CDR3 is 13 residues long. CDR1 is SQVTM, CDR2 ANQGSEA, per germline. CDR3 sequence reads: CSVPEVGQTEAFF. Here the CDR3 DNA reads TGCAGCGTACCCGAGGTGGGGCAGACTGAAGCTTTCTTT.

The V call is TRBV6-5, the J call TRBJ2-2, with 10 positions matching TRBD2. The V gene's germline CDR1 is MNHEY and CDR2 SVGAGI. V dropped 9 bases and J dropped 4; count of bases not matched to a gene: 5. The CDR3 is 14 amino acids. CDR3 DNA sequence: TGTGCCAGTATGGGACTAGCGCCCACCGGGGAGCTGTTTTTT. The encoded protein is CASMGLAPTGELFF.